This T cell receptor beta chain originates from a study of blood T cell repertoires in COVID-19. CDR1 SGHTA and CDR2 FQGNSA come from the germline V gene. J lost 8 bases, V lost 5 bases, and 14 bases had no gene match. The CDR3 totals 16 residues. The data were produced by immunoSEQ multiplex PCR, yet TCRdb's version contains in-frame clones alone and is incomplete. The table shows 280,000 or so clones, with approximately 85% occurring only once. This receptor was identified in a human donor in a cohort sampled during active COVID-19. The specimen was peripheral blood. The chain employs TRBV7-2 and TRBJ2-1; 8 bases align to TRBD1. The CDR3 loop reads CASSPYPPDRADEQFF. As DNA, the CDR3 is TGTGCCAGCAGCCCCTACCCCCCGGACAGGGCAGATGAGCAGTTCTTC.